What follows are 2 T cell receptor beta chains derived from one specimen sequenced in a study of blood T cell repertoires in COVID-19. Libraries were prepared by immunoSEQ multiplex PCR; TCRdb keeps only in-frame clonotypes and omits some of them. Among approximately 500,000 clones listed, 80% to 90% were seen once. Sequencing was done on a sample of peripheral blood. Receptor source: a human donor in a cohort sampled during active COVID-19.

The chain uses TRBV18 and TRBJ2-3; D perhaps matches TRBD1 (5 bases). Between the trimmed V and J ends, which lost 2 bases and 2 bases, there was a span of 17 bases. CDR3 size: 17 residues. Germline V gene sequence: CDR1 KGHSH, CDR2 LQKENI. The CDR3 DNA sequence: TGTGCCAGCTCACCAGGCCGGACACCGTCATACACAGATACGCAGTATTTT. This sequence encodes CASSPGRTPSYTDTQYF. The full variable domain, with the rest looked up from reference TRBV18 and TRBJ2-3, is NAGVMQNPRHLVRRRGQEARLRCSPMKGHSHVYWYRQLPEEGLKFMVYLQKENIIDESGMPKERFSAEFPKEGPSILRIQQVVRGDSAAYFCASSPGRTPSYTDTQYFGPGTRLTVL.

This clone was counted a single time. This sequence joins TRBV7-3 and TRBJ2-1; no reliable D call. Trimming removed 2 bases at V and 5 bases at J, with 10 bases between. The CDR3 consists of 14 residues. CDR1 SGHTA and CDR2 FQGTGA come from the germline V gene. The CDR3 region is CASSLGATHNEQFF. The CDR3, as DNA: TGTGCCAGCAGCTTAGGAGCCACCCACAATGAGCAGTTCTTC.